The entry that follows covers one TCR beta chain sequence. The antigen remains undetermined. The data stem from a study of graft-versus-host responses after intestinal transplantation. Profiling relied on immunoSEQ multiplex PCR, and the TCRdb table lists in-frame clones only, not all of them. Among about 110,000 clones listed, over 85% were seen once. V was pared by 0 bases and J by 6 bases, with 3 bases of the junction left unmatched. This CDR3 region has 15 residues. CDR1 and CDR2 (germline): GTSNPN, SVGIG (reference sequence). Sequences were derived from unstimulated CD8+ T cells sorted from spleen or lymph node cells, sampled before intestinal transplant. The receptor comes from a human donor who received an intestinal transplant. The gene calls are TRBV30 and TRBJ2-3, with 13 bases fitting TRBD2. The CDR3, as DNA: TGTGCCTGGAGTGTCTTACTAGCGGGAGGGGATACGCAGTATTTT. This translates into CAWSVLLAGGDTQYF.